A single sample is the source of the 7 T cell receptor beta chains below, sequenced in a study of blood T cell repertoires in COVID-19. Repertoires were generated with immunoSEQ multiplex PCR, while TCRdb's copy carries only in-frame clones and drops some. The table lists 350,000 or so clones, roughly 90% of them singletons. The sequencing input was PBMCs or T cells enriched from blood (not recorded which). Every receptor here comes from a woman aged 25 to 39 who had been exposed to COVID-19.

The chain is built from TRBV6-5 and TRBJ2-7; D call uncertain. V dropped 0 bases and J dropped 1 base, with 10 bases sitting between them. The CDR3 spans 15 residues. The germline V gene encodes CDR1 MNHEY and CDR2 SVGAGI. CDR3 residues: CASSYSAYPSYEQYF. The CDR3 DNA reads TGTGCCAGCAGTTACTCTGCGTATCCATCCTACGAGCAGTACTTC.

As regards this clone: An end of the junction differs from the germline gene, which may be a read error. The gene calls are TRBV20-1 and TRBJ1-1, with a weak D call TRBD1 (6 bases). The CDR3 runs 11 residues. Per germline, CDR1 DFQATT and CDR2 SNEGSKA (reference sequence). CDR3 protein: CSASPGPGDVF. The DNA of the CDR3 is TGCAGTGCTTCCCCTGGGCCAGGGGATGTCTTT.

Details on this clone: A junction boundary mismatches the germline segment, possibly from a read error. The chain recombines TRBV4-2 with TRBJ2-1; a possible D gene is TRBD2 (5 bases). The CDR3 spans 12 residues. Germline lookup yields CDR1 LGHNA and CDR2 YNFKEQ. Here the CDR3 DNA reads TGTGCCAGCAGCCAAGGGAGCGGCCCCTTCCTCTTC. Translating gives CASSQGSGPFLF.

The chain is built from TRBV7-6 and TRBJ2-1; 10 nucleotides match TRBD2. The CDR3 length is 15 residues. J gave up 5 bases and V 0 bases, and 1 base lay outside the gene matches. The germline gives CDR1 SGHVS, CDR2 FNYEAQ. CDR3 residues: CASSLASGRNNEQFF. DNA of the CDR3: TGTGCCAGCAGCTTAGCTAGCGGGAGGAACAATGAGCAGTTCTTC.

Here the CDR3 reads CAWIGVSMEGSPLHF. CDR3 coding DNA: TGTGCCTGGATCGGCGTATCTATGGAGGGCTCACCCCTCCACTTT. This rearrangement joins TRBV30 to TRBJ1-6; D remains unclear. The CDR3 has 15 residues. The germline V gene has CDR1 GTSNPN and CDR2 SVGIG (reference sequence). Trimming stripped 4 bases from V and 10 bases from J, with 20 bases between.

V usage is TRBV19 and J usage is TRBJ1-1; D remains ambiguous. CDR3 size: 17 residues. CDR1 and CDR2 from the germline V gene are LNHDA and SQIVND (reference sequence). The germline V and J ends were trimmed by 1 base and 0 bases, with 15 bases remaining between them. The chain's CDR3 is CASSIVRHPVMNTEAFF. CDR3 DNA: TGTGCCAGTAGTATAGTGAGGCACCCAGTCATGAACACTGAAGCTTTCTTT.

A single count supports this clone. The chain recombines TRBV7-6 with TRBJ1-5, with TRBD1 matching over 8 bases. The V gene end was trimmed by 5 bases and the J gene end by 0 bases; junction bases not matched to a gene: 12. Germline lookup yields CDR1 SGHVS and CDR2 FNYEAQ. The CDR3 has 18 residues. CDR3 sequence (DNA): TGTGCCAGCAGCCCGGCAGGGGGCTCCGTTAATAGCAATCAGCCCCAGCATTTT. This encodes CASSPAGGSVNSNQPQHF.